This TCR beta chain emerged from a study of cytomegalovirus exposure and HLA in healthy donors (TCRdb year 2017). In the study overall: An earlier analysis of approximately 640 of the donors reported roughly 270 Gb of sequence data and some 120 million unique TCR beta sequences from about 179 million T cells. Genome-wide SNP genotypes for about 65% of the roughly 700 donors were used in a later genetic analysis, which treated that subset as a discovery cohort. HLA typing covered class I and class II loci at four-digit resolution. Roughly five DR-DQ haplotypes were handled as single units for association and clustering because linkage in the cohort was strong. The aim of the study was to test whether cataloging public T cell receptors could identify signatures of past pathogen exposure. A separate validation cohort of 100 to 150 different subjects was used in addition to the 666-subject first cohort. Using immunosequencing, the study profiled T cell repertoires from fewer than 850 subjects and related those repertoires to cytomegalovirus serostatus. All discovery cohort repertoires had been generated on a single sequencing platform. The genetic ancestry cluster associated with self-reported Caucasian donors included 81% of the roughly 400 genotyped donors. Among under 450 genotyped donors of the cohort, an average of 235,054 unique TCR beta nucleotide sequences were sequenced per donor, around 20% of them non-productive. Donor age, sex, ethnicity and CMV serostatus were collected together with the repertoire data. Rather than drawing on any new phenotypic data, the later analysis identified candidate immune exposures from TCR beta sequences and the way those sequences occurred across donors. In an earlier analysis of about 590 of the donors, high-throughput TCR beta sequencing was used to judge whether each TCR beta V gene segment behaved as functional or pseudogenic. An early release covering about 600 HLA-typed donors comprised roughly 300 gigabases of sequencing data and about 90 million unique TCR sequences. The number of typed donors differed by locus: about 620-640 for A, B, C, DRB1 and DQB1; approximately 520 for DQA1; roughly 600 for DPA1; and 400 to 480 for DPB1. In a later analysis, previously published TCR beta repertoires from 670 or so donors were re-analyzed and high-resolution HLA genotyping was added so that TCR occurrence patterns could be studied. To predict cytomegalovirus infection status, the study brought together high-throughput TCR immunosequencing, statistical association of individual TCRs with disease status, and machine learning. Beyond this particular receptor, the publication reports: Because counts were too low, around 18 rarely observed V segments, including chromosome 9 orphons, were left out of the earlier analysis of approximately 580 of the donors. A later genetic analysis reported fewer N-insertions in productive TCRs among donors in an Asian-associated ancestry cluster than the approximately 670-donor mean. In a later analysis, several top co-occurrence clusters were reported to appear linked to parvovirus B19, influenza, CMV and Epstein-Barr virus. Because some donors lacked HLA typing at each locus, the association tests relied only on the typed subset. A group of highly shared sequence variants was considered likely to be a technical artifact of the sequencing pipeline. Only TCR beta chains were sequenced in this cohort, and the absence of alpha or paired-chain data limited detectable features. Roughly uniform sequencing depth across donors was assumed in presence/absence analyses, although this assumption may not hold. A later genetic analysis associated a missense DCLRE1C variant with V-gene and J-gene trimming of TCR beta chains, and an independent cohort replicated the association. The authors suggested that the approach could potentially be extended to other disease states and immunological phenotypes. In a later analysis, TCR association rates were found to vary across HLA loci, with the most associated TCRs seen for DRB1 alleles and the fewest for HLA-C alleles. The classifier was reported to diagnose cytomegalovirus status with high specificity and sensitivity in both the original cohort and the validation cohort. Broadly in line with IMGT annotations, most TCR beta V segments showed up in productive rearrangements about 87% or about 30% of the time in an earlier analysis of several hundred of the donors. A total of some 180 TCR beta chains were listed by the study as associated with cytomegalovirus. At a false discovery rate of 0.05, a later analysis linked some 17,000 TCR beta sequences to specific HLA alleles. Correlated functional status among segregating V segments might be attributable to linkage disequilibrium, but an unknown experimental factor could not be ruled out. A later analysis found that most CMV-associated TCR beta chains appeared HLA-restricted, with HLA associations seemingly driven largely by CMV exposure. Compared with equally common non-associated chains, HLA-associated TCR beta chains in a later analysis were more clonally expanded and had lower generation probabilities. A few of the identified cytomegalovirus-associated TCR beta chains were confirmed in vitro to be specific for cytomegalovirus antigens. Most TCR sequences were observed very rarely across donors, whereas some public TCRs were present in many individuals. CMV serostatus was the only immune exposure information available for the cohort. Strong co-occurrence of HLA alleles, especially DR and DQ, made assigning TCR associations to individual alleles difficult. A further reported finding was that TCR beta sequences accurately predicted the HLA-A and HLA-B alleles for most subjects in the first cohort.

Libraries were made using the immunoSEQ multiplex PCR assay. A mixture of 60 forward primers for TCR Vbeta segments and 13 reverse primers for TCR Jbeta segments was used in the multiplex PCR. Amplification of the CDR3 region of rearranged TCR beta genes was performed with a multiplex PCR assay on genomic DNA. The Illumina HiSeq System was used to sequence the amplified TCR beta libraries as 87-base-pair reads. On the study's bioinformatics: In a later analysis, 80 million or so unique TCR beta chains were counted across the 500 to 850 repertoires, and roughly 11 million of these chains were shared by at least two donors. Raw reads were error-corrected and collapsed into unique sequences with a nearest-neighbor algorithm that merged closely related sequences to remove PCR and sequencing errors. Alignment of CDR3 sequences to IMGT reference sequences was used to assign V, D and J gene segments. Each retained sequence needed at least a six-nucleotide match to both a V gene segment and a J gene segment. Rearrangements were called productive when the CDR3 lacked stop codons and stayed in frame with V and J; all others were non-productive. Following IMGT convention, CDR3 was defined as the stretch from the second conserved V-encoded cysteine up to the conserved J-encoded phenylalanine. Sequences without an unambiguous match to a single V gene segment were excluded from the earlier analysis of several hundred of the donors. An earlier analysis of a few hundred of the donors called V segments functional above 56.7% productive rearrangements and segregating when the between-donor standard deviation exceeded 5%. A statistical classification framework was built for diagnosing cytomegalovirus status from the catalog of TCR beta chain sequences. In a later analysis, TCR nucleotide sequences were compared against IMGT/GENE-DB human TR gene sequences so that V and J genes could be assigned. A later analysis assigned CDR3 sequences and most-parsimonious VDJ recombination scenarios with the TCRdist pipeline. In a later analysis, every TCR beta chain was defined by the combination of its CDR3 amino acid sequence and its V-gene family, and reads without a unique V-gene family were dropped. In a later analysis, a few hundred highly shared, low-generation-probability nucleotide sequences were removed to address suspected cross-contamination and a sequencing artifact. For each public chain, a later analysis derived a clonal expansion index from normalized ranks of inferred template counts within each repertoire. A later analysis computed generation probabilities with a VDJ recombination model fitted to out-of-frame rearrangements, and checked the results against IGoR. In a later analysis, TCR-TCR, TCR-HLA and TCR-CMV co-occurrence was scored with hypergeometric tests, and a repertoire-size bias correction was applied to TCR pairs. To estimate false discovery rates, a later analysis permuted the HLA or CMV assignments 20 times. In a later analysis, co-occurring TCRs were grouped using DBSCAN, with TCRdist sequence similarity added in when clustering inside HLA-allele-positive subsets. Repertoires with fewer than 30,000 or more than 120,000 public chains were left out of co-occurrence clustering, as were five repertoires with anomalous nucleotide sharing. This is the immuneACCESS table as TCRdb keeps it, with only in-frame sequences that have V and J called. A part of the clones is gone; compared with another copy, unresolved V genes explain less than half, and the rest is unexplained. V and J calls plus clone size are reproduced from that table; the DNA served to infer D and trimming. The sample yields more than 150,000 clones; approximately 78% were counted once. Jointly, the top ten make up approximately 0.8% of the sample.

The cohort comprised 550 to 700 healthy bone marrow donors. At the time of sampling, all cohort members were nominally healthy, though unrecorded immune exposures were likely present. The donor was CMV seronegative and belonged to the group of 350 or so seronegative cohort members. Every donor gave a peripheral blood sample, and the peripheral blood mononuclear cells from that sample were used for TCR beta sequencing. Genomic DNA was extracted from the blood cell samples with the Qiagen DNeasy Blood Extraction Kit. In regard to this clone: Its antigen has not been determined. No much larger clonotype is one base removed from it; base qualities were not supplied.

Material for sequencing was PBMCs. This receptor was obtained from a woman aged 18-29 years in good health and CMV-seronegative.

The DNA reads TGTGCCAGCAGTTTAATTGGGACAGGGGGCAAAGAGCAGTACTTC. Its protein reads: CASSLIGTGGKEQYF. The chain is made from TRBV28 and TRBJ2-7; 12 bases in the middle match TRBD1. The V end gives up 2 bases and the J end 7 bases, leaving 6 bases in the junction not matched to a gene. CDR1 and CDR2, looked up from the germline V gene, are MDHEN and SYDVKM. There are 15 amino acids in the CDR3, from cysteine to phenylalanine inclusive. Solely the CDR3 DNA is kept, with 45 bases framed from the first base.